The present TCR beta chain was sequenced within a study of cytomegalovirus exposure and HLA in healthy donors. Across the whole study: Inside one of the first data releases sat some 85 million unique TCRs taken from HLA-typed donors.

The PCR contained 60 Vbeta and 13 Jbeta primers. Sequencing used immunoSEQ multiplex PCR; TCRdb keeps in-frame clones, though not all of them. The table records roughly 200,000 clones, around 79% of them present only once. Notes on the study in general: Versus the roughly 700-donor mean, an Asian-associated ancestry cluster reportedly showed fewer N-insertions in a later analysis. TCR beta chains numbering roughly 150 were designated cytomegalovirus-associated.

On this clone: Its antigen is not known.

Source material: PBMCs. This TCR was recovered from a woman aged 40 to 50 in good health and CMV-seronegative.

The DNA for the CDR3 is TGTGCCAGCAGAGGATCGGGACAGGGGGCCCAGCCCCAGCATTTT. This encodes CASRGSGQGAQPQHF. The chain couples TRBV6-1 to TRBJ1-5; 12 nucleotides agree with TRBD1. Germline V gives CDR1 MNHNS, CDR2 SASEGT. Losses at the gene ends were 6 bases for V and 7 bases for J; bases not matched to a gene: 7. The CDR3 length is 15 residues.